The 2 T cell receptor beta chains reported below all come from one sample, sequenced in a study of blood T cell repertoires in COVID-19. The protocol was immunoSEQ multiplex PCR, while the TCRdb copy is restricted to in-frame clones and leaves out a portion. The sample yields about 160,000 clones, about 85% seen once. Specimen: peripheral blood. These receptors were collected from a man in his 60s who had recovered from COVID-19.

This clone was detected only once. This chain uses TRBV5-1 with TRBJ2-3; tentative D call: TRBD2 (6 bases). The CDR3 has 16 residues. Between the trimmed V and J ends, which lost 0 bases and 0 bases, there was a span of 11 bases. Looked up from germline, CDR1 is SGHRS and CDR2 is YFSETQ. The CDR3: CASSLDGRGSTDTQYF. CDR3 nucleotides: TGCGCCAGCAGCTTGGATGGGCGGGGCAGCACAGATACGCAGTATTTT. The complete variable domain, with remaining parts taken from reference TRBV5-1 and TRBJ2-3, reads KAGVTQTPRYLIKTRGQQVTLSCSPISGHRSVSWYQQTPGQGLQFLFEYFSETQRNKGNFPGRFSGRQFSNSRSEMNVSTLELGDSALYLCASSLDGRGSTDTQYFGPGTRLTVL.

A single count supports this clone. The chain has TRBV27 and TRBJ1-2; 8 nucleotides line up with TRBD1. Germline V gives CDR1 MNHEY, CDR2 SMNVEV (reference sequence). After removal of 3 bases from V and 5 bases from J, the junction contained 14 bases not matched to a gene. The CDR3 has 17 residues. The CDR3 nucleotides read TGTGCCAGCAGTTTCATTCGGACAGGGATGGAACTATATGGCTACACCTTC. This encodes CASSFIRTGMELYGYTF.